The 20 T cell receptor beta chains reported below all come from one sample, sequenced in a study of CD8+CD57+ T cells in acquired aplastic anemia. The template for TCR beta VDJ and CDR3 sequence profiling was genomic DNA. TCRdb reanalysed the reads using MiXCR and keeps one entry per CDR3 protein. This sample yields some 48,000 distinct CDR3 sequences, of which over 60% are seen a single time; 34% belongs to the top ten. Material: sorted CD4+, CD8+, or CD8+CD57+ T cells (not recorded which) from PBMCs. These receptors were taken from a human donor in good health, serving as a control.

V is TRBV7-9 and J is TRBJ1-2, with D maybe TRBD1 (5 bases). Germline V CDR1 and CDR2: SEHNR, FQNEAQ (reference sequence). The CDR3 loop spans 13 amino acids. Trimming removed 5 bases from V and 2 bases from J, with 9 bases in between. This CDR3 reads CASSPRDNYGYTF. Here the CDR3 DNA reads TGTGCCAGCAGCCCCCGGGACAACTATGGCTACACCTTC.

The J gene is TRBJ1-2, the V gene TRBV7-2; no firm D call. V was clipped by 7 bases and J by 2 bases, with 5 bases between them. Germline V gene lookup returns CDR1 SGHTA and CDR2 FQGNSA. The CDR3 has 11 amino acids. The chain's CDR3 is CASTMNYGYTF. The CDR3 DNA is TGTGCCAGCACAATGAACTATGGCTACACCTTC.

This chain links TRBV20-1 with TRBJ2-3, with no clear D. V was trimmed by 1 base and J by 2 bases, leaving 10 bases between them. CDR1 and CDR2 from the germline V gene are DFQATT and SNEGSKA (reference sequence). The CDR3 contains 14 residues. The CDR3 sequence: CSARVYSYTDTQYF. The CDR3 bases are TGCAGTGCTAGAGTATACTCATACACAGATACGCAGTATTTT.

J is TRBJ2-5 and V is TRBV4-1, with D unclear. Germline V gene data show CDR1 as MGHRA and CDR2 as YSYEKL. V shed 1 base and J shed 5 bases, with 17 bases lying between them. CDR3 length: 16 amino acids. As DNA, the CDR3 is TGCGCCAGCAGCCAAGTATCCGAGTGGCGGAGCGAGACCCAGTACTTC. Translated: CASSQVSEWRSETQYF.

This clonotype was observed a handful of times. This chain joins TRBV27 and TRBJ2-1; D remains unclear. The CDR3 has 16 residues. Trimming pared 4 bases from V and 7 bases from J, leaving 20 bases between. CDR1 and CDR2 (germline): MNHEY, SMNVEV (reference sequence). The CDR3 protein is CASSSVLGQFRNEQFF. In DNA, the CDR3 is TGTGCCAGCAGTTCCGTGCTGGGCCAATTTAGGAATGAGCAGTTCTTC.

The CDR3 here is CASSESIITGHYEQYF. Written as DNA, the CDR3 is TGCGCCAGCAGTGAGTCGATAATAACGGGGCACTACGAGCAGTACTTC. The chain carries TRBV10-2 and TRBJ2-7; D is possibly TRBD1 or TRBD2 (5 bases each). The V end lost 0 bases, the J end lost 3 bases, and 15 bases lay between the germline ends. The CDR3 contains 16 residues. Germline CDR1 reads WSHSY; CDR2 reads SAAADI.

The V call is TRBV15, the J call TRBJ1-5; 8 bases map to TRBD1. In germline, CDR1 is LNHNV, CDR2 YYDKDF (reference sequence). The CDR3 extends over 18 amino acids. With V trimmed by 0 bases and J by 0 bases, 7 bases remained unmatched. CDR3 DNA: TGTGCCACCAGCAGAGAAAGACCACAGGGGGTTAGCAATCAGCCCCAGCATTTT. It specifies CATSRERPQGVSNQPQHF.

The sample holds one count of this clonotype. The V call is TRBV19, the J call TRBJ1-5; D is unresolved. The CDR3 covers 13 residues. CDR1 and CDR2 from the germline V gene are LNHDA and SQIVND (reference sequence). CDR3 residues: CVSTSYPNQPQHF. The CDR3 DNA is TGTGTCAGCACCTCTTATCCCAATCAGCCCCAGCATTTT.

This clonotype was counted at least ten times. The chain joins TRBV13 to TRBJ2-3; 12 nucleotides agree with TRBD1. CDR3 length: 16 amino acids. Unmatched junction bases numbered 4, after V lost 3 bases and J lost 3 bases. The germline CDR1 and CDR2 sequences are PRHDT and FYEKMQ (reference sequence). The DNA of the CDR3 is TGTGCCAGCAGCTTCGGGACAGGGGGCTTTACAGATACGCAGTATTTT. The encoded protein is CASSFGTGGFTDTQYF.

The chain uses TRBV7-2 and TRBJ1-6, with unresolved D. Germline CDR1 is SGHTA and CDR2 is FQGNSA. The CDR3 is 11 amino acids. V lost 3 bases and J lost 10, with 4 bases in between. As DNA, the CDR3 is TGTGCCAGCAGCTTTGCCTCACCCCTCCACTTT. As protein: CASSFASPLHF.

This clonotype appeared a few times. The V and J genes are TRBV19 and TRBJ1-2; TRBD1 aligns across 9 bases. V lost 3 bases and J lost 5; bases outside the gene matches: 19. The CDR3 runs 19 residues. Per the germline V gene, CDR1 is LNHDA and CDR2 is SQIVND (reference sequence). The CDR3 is CASSIWLGWTRQGEYGYTF. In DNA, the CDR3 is TGTGCCAGTAGTATTTGGCTGGGATGGACCCGACAGGGGGAATATGGCTACACCTTC.

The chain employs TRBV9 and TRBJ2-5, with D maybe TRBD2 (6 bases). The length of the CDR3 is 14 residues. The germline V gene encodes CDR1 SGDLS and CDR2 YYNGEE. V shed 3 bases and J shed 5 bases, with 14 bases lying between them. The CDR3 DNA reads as TGTGCCAGCAGCGAGAGACTAGGGACGGAGACCCAGTACTTC. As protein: CASSERLGTETQYF.

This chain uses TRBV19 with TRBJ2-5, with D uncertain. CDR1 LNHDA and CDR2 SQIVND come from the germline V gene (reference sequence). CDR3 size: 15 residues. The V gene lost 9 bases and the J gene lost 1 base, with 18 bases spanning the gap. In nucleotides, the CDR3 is TGTGCCAGCAGCTTAGCCGGGTCGATCCAAGAGACCCAGTACTTC. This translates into CASSLAGSIQETQYF.

The CDR3 nucleotides are TGCAGTGCTCAAGGTTCGAGGGGGGGATTTTCGGAGACCCAGTACTTC. This encodes CSAQGSRGGFSETQYF. The chain links TRBV20-1 to TRBJ2-5; weak D call: TRBD2 (7 bases). Trimming took 5 bases from V and 5 from J, leaving 24 bases between them. The CDR3 covers 16 residues. CDR1 is DFQATT, CDR2 SNEGSKA, per germline (reference sequence).

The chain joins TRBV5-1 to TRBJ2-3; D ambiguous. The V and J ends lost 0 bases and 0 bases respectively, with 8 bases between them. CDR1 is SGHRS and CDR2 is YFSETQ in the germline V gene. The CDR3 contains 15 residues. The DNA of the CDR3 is TGCGCCAGCAGCTTGGTATTCTCCAGCACAGATACGCAGTATTTT. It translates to CASSLVFSSTDTQYF.

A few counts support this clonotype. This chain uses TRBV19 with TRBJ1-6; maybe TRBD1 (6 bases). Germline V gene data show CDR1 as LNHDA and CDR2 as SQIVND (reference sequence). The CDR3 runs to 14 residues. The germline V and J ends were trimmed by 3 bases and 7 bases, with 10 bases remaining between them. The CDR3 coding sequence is TGTGCCAGTAGTATCATCACAGGGAATTCACCCCTCCACTTT. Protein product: CASSIITGNSPLHF.

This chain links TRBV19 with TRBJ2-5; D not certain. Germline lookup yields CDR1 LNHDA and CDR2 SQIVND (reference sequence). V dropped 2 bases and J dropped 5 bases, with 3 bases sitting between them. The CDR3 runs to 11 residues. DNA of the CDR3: TGTGCCAGTAGTATAAGTGAGACCCAGTACTTC. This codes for CASSISETQYF.

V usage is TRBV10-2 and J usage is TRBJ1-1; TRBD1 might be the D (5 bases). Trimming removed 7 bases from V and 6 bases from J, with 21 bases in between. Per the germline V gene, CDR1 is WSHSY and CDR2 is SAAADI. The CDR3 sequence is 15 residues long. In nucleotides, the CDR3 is TGCGCCAGCACCGCCGGGGTGACGGGAGGGGCTGAAGCTTTCTTT. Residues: CASTAGVTGGAEAFF.

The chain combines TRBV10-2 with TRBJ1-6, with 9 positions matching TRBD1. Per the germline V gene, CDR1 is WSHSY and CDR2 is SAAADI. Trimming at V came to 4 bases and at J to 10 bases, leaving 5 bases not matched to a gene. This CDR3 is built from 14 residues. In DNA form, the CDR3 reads TGCGCCAGCAGTGCGGGACAGGGCGAATCACCCCTCCACTTT. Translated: CASSAGQGESPLHF.

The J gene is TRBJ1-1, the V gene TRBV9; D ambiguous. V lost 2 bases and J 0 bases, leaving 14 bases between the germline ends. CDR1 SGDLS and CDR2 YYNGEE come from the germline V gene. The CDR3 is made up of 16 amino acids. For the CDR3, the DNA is TGTGCCAGCAGCGTGCGGGCAGGTGCCTTGAACACTGAAGCTTTCTTT. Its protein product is CASSVRAGALNTEAFF.